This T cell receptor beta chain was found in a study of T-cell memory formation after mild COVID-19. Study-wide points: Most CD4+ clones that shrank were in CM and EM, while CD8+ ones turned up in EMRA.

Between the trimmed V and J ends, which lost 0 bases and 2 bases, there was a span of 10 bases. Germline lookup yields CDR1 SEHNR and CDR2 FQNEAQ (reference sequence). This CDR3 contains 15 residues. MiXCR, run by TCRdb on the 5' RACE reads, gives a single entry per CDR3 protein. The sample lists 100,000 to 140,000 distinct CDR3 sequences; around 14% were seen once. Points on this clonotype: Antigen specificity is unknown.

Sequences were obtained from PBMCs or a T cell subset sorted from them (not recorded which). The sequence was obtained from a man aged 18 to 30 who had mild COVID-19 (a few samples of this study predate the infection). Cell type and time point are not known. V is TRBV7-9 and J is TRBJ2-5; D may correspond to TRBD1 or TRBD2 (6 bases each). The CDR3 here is CASSLAQGTQETQYF. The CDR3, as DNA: TGTGCCAGCAGCTTAGCCCAGGGGACTCAAGAGACCCAGTACTTC.